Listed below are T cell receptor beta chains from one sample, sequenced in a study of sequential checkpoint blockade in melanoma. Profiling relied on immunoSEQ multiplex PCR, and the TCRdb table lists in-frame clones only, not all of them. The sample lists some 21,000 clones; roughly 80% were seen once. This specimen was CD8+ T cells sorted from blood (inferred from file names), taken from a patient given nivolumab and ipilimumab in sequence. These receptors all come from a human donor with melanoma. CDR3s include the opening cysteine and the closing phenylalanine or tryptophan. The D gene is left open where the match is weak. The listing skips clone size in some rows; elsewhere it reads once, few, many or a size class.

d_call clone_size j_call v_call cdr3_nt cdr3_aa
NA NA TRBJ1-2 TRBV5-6 TGTGCCAGCACCCTCGGGTTAGATGGCTACACCTTC CASTLGLDGYTF
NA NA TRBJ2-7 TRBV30 TGTGCCTGGAGTAAGATAGGACTTTACTACGAGCAGTACTTC CAWSKIGLYYEQYF
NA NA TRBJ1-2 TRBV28 TGTGCCAGCAGGGCTTACAGCCTCTATGGCTACACCTTC CASRAYSLYGYTF
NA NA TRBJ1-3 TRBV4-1 TGCGCCAGCAGCCCGGCAAGGTCCTCAGGGGCGGGAAACACCATATATTTT CASSPARSSGAGNTIYF
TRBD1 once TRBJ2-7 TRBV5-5 TGTGCCAGCAGCCCCGGGACAGGGGGCAGATACGAGCAGTACTTC CASSPGTGGRYEQYF
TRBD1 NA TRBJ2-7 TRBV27 TGTGCCAGCAGTTTGTACGATCGACAGGGAGTTTCCGAGCAGTACTTC CASSLYDRQGVSEQYF
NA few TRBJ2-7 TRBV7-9 TGTGCCAGCAGCTTTATGGAAGGGGATTACGAGCAGTACTTC CASSFMEGDYEQYF
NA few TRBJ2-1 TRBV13 TGTGCCAGCAGCCTCACTTTATGGGGCCGGTGGGAGCAGTTCTTC CASSLTLWGRWEQFF
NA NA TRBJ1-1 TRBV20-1 TGCAGTGCTAGAGAGGCAGGGGAAGCTTTCTTT CSAREAGEAFF
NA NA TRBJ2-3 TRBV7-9 TGTGCCAGCAGCTTAGCGGTGGGGAGCCCAGATACGCAGTATTTT CASSLAVGSPDTQYF
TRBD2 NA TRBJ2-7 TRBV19 TGTGCCAGTAGTATAGTAGCGGGAGGTTCGTCCGAGCAGTACTTC CASSIVAGGSSEQYF
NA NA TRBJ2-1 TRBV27 TGTGCCAGCAGTCCAACCTGGCATGAGCAGTTCTTC CASSPTWHEQFF
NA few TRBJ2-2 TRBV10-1 TGCGCCAGCAGTGCCCAGCGACGCACCGGGGAGCTGTTTTTT CASSAQRRTGELFF
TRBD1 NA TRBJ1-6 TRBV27 TGTGCCAGCAGACTGACAGGGGGGTATTCACCCCTCCACTTT CASRLTGGYSPLHF
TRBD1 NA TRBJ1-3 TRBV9 TGTGCCAGCAGCCTCGACAGGGGGAACACCATATATTTT CASSLDRGNTIYF
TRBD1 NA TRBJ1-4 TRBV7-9 TGTGCCAGCAGCCGCAGGGTGGACAGGGGGCTCATTAATGAAAAACTGTTTTTT CASSRRVDRGLINEKLFF
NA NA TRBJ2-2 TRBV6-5 TGTGCCAGCAGTTACTCGAGTGGCACCGGGGAGCTGTTTTTT CASSYSSGTGELFF
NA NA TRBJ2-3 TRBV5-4 TGTGCCAGCAGCTTTGGCAGGGCTTACACAGATACGCAGTATTTT CASSFGRAYTDTQYF
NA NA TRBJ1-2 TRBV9 TGTGCCAGCAGCGTAGAAGGGGCTAACTATGGCTACACCTTC CASSVEGANYGYTF
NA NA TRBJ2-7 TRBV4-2 TGTGCCAGCAGCCAACTGGCCGACTACGAGCAGTACTTC CASSQLADYEQYF
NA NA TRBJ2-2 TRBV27 TGTGCCAGCAGTTTCCTGAACACCGGGGAGCTGTTTTTT CASSFLNTGELFF
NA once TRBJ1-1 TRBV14 TGTGCCAGCAGGGAGTCGGGGGGCAGGGAAGGCACTGAAGCTTTCTTT CASRESGGREGTEAFF
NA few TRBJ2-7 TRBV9 TGTGCCAGCAGTATTGCGGGACAGCCCTCCTACGAGCAGTACTTC CASSIAGQPSYEQYF
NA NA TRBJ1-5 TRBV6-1 TGTGCCAGCACCCATGGCAGGGGAAATCAGCCCCAGCATTTT CASTHGRGNQPQHF
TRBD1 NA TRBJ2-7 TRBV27 TGTGCCAGCAGCCTGGGACAGACCTACGAGCAGTACTTC CASSLGQTYEQYF
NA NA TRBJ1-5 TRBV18 TGTGCCAGCTCGCCGGTTAATCAGCCCCAGCATTTT CASSPVNQPQHF
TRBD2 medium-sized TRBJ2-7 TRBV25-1 TGTGCCAGCAGTGAACCGGGAGGGGCCTACGAGCAGTACTTC CASSEPGGAYEQYF
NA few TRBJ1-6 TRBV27 TGTGCCAGCAGTGCCCGGGAGCCCAGGACCCTCCACTTT CASSAREPRTLHF
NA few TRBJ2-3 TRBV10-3 TGTGCCATCAGAACGGGGGGCCCTGTGGATACGCAGTATTTT CAIRTGGPVDTQYF
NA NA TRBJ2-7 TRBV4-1 TGCGCCAGCAGCCTCAGGGGGGCCCCCTACGAGCAGTACTTC CASSLRGAPYEQYF
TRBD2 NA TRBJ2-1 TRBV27 TGTGCCAGCAGTTTGGGGACTAGTCGCTCCTACAATGAGCAGTTCTTC CASSLGTSRSYNEQFF
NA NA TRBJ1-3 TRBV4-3 TGCGCCAGCAGCCAAGATCTGGGAGGCTATGGCTCCGGAAACACCATATATTTT CASSQDLGGYGSGNTIYF
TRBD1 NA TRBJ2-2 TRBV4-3 TGCGCCAGCAGCCAAGTAGGGACAGGGGCGCCCCCGAACACCGGGGAGCTGTTTTTT CASSQVGTGAPPNTGELFF
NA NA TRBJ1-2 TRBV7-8 TGTGCCAGCAGCGGGGGGGTGGGCGCGCTCTATGGCTACACCTTC CASSGGVGALYGYTF
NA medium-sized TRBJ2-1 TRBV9 TGTGCCAGCAGCTCCCAGCGGAATGAGCAGTTCTTC CASSSQRNEQFF
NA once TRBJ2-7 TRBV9 TGTGCCAGCAGCACATGGAGGAGTCTGGGGGAGCAGTACTTC CASSTWRSLGEQYF
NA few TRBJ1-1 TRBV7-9 TGTGCCAGCAGCAGGACAGTTGAAGCTTTCTTT CASSRTVEAFF
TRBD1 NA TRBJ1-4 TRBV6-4 TGTGCCAGCAGTGAGACAGGGGGCTCCTATGAAAAACTGTTTTTT CASSETGGSYEKLFF
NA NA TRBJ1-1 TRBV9 TGTGCCAGCAGCGTAGCCCTACAGGGAACGGCTGAAGCTTTCTTT CASSVALQGTAEAFF
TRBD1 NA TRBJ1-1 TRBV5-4 TGTGCCAGCAGCTTGGGACAGGGGGCGAGGACTGAAGCTTTCTTT CASSLGQGARTEAFF
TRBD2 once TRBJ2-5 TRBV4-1 TGCGCCAGCAGCCAAGTTACTAGCGGGGGAAGGGGAGAGACCCAGTACTTC CASSQVTSGGRGETQYF
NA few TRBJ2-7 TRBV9 TGTGCCAGCACGTGTCGGGCCCGGGAAATCGAGCAGTACTTC CASTCRAREIEQYF
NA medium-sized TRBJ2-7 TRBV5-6 TGTGCCAGCAGCCCCTGGGTAGAGGGGACTGACTACGAGCAGTACTTC CASSPWVEGTDYEQYF
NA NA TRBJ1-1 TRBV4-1 TGCGCCAGCAGCCATGACGACAGGAACACTGAAGCTTTCTTT CASSHDDRNTEAFF
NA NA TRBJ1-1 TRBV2 TGTGCCAGCAGTGATCTACAGGGGAACACTGAAGCTTTCTTT CASSDLQGNTEAFF
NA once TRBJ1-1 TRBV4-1 TGCGCCAGCAGCCCTGATCCAGGGGAGGGGAGTCTTCCCCTAGCTTTCTTT CASSPDPGEGSLPLAFF
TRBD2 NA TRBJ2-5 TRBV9 TGTGCCAGCAGCGTAGGGACTAGCGGGGACCTGGAGACCCAGTACTTC CASSVGTSGDLETQYF